The rows below give T cell receptor beta chains drawn from one sample of a study of glioma-infiltrating T cells after dendritic cell vaccination. Libraries were prepared by immunoSEQ multiplex PCR; TCRdb keeps only in-frame clonotypes and omits some of them. The sample yields roughly 90,000 clones, 86% seen once. The sample was blood, taken before dendritic cell vaccination. The receptors stem from a human donor with glioblastoma. CDR3s include the opening cysteine and the closing phenylalanine or tryptophan. A D gene is named only where the DNA matches it firmly. Some rows mark clone size as missing; the rest say once, few, many or name a class of expanded clone.

j_call d_call v_call clone_size cdr3_nt cdr3_aa
TRBJ2-1 . TRBV9 . TGTGCCAGCAGCGCCGAACAGGGCTGGAATGAGCAGTTCTTC CASSAEQGWNEQFF
TRBJ2-7 . TRBV4-1 . TGCGCCAGCAGCCATCGGTCCGAGCAGTACTTC CASSHRSEQYF
TRBJ2-1 TRBD2 TRBV9 . TGTGCCAGCAGCGTAGAAGCGGGGGGTGAGCAGTTCTTC CASSVEAGGEQFF
TRBJ2-3 . TRBV27 . TGTGCCAGCACAGTGACAGCAACCACAGATACGCAGTATTTT CASTVTATTDTQYF
TRBJ2-1 TRBD1 TRBV5-1 . TGCGCCAGCACCCTCCGACAGGGGAGCTCCTACAATGAGCAGTTCTTC CASTLRQGSSYNEQFF
TRBJ1-2 TRBD1 TRBV13 . TGTGCCAGCAGCGAAGACAGGGATATTCATGCTAACTATGGCTACACCTTC CASSEDRDIHANYGYTF
TRBJ2-2 . TRBV6-1 . TGTGCCAGCAGTAAGATTCCAGGGTCCGGGGAGCTGTTTTTT CASSKIPGSGELFF
TRBJ1-1 . TRBV11-2 . TGTGCCAGCAGCCCCAGGGTGAACACTGAAGCTTTCTTT CASSPRVNTEAFF
TRBJ1-2 TRBD1 TRBV6-1 . TGTGCCAGCAATGATGGACAGGGGGCCACCTGGGGCTATGGCTACACCTTC CASNDGQGATWGYGYTF
TRBJ2-1 TRBD2 TRBV5-1 . TGCGCCAGCAGCTTGTTACCAACTAGCGGGGGGCAAAGCTCCTACAATGAGCAGTTCTTC CASSLLPTSGGQSSYNEQFF
TRBJ1-3 TRBD1 TRBV5-8 . TGTGCCAGCAGCTTGGGGGACAGATCCTCTGGAAACACCATATATTTT CASSLGDRSSGNTIYF
TRBJ2-1 . TRBV12-5 . TGTGCTAGTGGTTGGACCCTTCAAGGGGCGTTATCCTACAATGAGCAGTTCTTC CASGWTLQGALSYNEQFF
TRBJ2-1 TRBD2 TRBV19 . TGTGCCACCAAATCCGGGGGGGCTTACAATGAGCAGTTCTTC CATKSGGAYNEQFF
TRBJ2-1 . TRBV18 . TGTGCCAGCTCACCGACAGGTTCCTACAATGAGCAGTTCTTC CASSPTGSYNEQFF
TRBJ1-3 . TRBV5-1 . TGCGCCAGCAGCTTCGTTCCCGGGTTAGGAAACACCATATATTTT CASSFVPGLGNTIYF
TRBJ2-7 TRBD2 TRBV19 few TGTGCCAGTAGTGCACAGGGACTAGCGGGAACAGCCTACGAGCAGTACTTC CASSAQGLAGTAYEQYF
TRBJ2-7 TRBD1 TRBV5-6 . TGTGCCAGCAGCAGCCCGACAGGGACGTACGAGCAGTACTTC CASSSPTGTYEQYF
TRBJ2-3 TRBD2 TRBV11-3 . TGTGCCAGCAGCTCGGGGCGGGGGGACACAGATACGCAGTATTTT CASSSGRGDTDTQYF
TRBJ1-1 TRBD1 TRBV27 . TGTGCCAGCAGTTTATCCGTGGCAGGGGGAGAGGGGACTGAAGCTTTCTTT CASSLSVAGGEGTEAFF
TRBJ1-1 TRBD1 TRBV29-1 . TGCAGCGTTGTCCAGGGGGTAAGCACTGAAGCTTTCTTT CSVVQGVSTEAFF
TRBJ2-1 . TRBV4-2 . TGTGCCAGCAGCGTAGGACTAGGGGGCAATGAGCAGTTCTTC CASSVGLGGNEQFF
TRBJ2-5 . TRBV5-5 . TGTGCCAGCAGCTTGTATAGTGAGTACGAGGAGCAGTACTTC CASSLYSEYEEQYF
TRBJ2-7 TRBD2 TRBV10-3 . TGTGCCATCAGTGCAGTCGGGACTAGCGGGGGCCCACTGTACGAGCAGTACTTC CAISAVGTSGGPLYEQYF
TRBJ2-1 TRBD1 TRBV6-1 . TGTGCCAGCGGCCGGGACAGGCTCAATGAGCAGTTCTTC CASGRDRLNEQFF
TRBJ1-3 . TRBV6-6 many TGTGCCAGCAGTTTTGACTCCTCTGGAAACACCATATATTTT CASSFDSSGNTIYF
TRBJ2-7 . TRBV13 . TGTGCCAGCAGCTATTCAGATTTCTCCTACGAGCAGTACTTC CASSYSDFSYEQYF
TRBJ1-5 . TRBV5-1 few TGCGCCAGCAGCCTTGAGCCTTATAGCAATCAGCCCCAGCATTTT CASSLEPYSNQPQHF
TRBJ2-6 . TRBV7-3 . TGTGCCAGCAGCTCCCCCAGGGGCTCTGGGGCCAACGTCCTGACTTTC CASSSPRGSGANVLTF
TRBJ1-1 . TRBV2 . TGTGCCTCGGGAGGGATCAACACTGAAGCTTTCTTT CASGGINTEAFF
TRBJ1-2 . TRBV7-2 once TGTGCCAGCAGCAGTTACGGAGGTTACACCTTC CASSSYGGYTF
TRBJ2-7 . TRBV27 . TGTGCCAGCAGTTTTTTGGTGAGGGAGCGGGTCTACGAGCAGTACTTC CASSFLVRERVYEQYF
TRBJ2-2 TRBD1 TRBV4-3 . TGCGCCAGCAGCCAAGAGGACAGGGTGGCCGGGGAGCTGTTTTTT CASSQEDRVAGELFF
TRBJ2-7 . TRBV10-2 . TGCGCCAGCAGACCTATACAACAGGTAAACTACGAGCAGTACTTC CASRPIQQVNYEQYF
TRBJ2-5 TRBD2 TRBV4-2 . TGTGCCAGCAGCCTCCCCTCGGACGGGACTACCGAAGAGACCCAGTACTTC CASSLPSDGTTEETQYF
TRBJ2-1 TRBD2 TRBV18 . TGTGCCAGCTCACCGGGACGGGACTACAGCTCCTACAATGAGCAGTTCTTC CASSPGRDYSSYNEQFF
TRBJ1-1 TRBD1 TRBV19 . TGTGCCAGTAGTGAGCGGGGACAGGGGGCGACTGAAGCTTTCTTT CASSERGQGATEAFF
TRBJ2-2 TRBD1 TRBV5-6 . TGTGCCAGCAGCCCCATTGTGAACAGGGGACCGAACACCGGGGAGCTGTTTTTT CASSPIVNRGPNTGELFF
TRBJ1-1 . TRBV29-1 . TGCAGCGCAATAAAAACGGACACTGAAGCTTTCTTT CSAIKTDTEAFF
TRBJ2-1 TRBD1 TRBV5-1 . TGCGCCAGCAGCTTGGGGAAAACAGGGGACAATGAGCAGTTCTTC CASSLGKTGDNEQFF
TRBJ1-1 TRBD1 TRBV29-1 . TGCAGCGTCGACAGGGTCACTGAAGCTTTCTTT CSVDRVTEAFF
TRBJ2-3 TRBD1 TRBV7-3 . TGTGCCAGCAGCCCCGGGACAGGAATTACTAGCACAGATACGCAGTATTTT CASSPGTGITSTDTQYF
TRBJ2-7 TRBD1 TRBV2 . TGTGCCAGCAGCGTCGGGACAGGGGAAGCCTACGAGCAGTACTTC CASSVGTGEAYEQYF
TRBJ2-3 . TRBV5-4 . TGTGCCAGCAGCTTGGCCCAACAGGCCTTCACAGATACGCAGTATTTT CASSLAQQAFTDTQYF
TRBJ2-2 TRBD1 TRBV10-1 . TGCGCCACCATGGGACAGGGAGAAACCGGGGAGCTGTTTTTT CATMGQGETGELFF
TRBJ1-1 . TRBV20-1 . TGCAGTGCCCGGGGGGTGGGGGAAGCTTTCTTT CSARGVGEAFF
TRBJ2-3 . TRBV6-5 . TGTGCCAGCAGCCGCGGGTCCACAGATACGCAGTATTTT CASSRGSTDTQYF
TRBJ2-7 TRBD1 TRBV2 . TGTGCCAGCAGACACCAGGACAGGGGGACCTACGAGCAGTACTTC CASRHQDRGTYEQYF
TRBJ1-6 TRBD1 TRBV7-2 . TGTGCCAGCAGCTTAGAGGGGGCCTACTCCTCCTATAATTCACCCCTCCACTTT CASSLEGAYSSYNSPLHF
TRBJ1-1 . TRBV5-6 few TGTGCCAGCAGCTTGCTGGGGAGGAGGGCAAACACTGAAGCTTTCTTT CASSLLGRRANTEAFF
TRBJ2-7 . TRBV27 . TGTGCCAGCAGTCCCCGCACGGGAACCTACGAGCAGTACTTC CASSPRTGTYEQYF
TRBJ2-3 . TRBV9 . TGTGCCAGCAGCGTCGAAGGGACTTGGGATACGCAGTATTTT CASSVEGTWDTQYF
TRBJ1-2 TRBD1 TRBV5-1 . TGCGCCAGCAGCCCCTCGGCACAGGGGGGATATGGCTACACCTTC CASSPSAQGGYGYTF
TRBJ2-5 . TRBV6-1 . TGTGCCAGCAATAACAGGGACCAAGAGACCCAGTACTTC CASNNRDQETQYF
TRBJ2-3 . TRBV7-2 few TGTGCCACCCCCGGGTCCACAGATACGCAGTATTTT CATPGSTDTQYF
TRBJ1-2 . TRBV7-5 . TGTGTCAGAAGGGGCAGCGGTGGGCCTGACATTAACTATGGCTACACCTTC CVRRGSGGPDINYGYTF
TRBJ1-6 TRBD1 TRBV5-1 . TGCGCCAGCAGCCTCTATACAGGGGATTCACCCCTCCACTTT CASSLYTGDSPLHF
TRBJ1-6 . TRBV7-9 . TGTGCCAGCAGCTCGGAACAGGATTACTCACCCCTCCACTTT CASSSEQDYSPLHF
TRBJ2-4 TRBD1 TRBV7-9 . TGTGCCAGCAGCTCGACAGACAGGGACCTAGCCAAAAACATTCAGTACTTC CASSSTDRDLAKNIQYF
TRBJ2-3 TRBD2 TRBV7-9 once TGTGCCAGCAGGGGCGGAGCGGGGGGGCTAGATACGCAGTATTTT CASRGGAGGLDTQYF